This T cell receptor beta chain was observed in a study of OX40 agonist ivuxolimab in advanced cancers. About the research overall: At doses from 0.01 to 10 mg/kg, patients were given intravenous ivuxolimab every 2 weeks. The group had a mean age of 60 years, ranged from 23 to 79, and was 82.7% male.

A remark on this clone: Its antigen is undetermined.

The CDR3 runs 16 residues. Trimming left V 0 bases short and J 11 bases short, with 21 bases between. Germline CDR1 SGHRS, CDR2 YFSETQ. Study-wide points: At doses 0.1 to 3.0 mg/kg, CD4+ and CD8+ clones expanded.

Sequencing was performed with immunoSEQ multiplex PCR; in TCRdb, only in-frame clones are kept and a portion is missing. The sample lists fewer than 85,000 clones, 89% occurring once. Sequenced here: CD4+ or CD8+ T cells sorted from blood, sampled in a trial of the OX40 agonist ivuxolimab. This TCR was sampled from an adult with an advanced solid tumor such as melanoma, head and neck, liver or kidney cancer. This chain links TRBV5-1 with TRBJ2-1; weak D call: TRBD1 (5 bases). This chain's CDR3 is CASSLGAGQYNEKQFF. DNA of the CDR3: TGCGCCAGCAGCTTGGGGGCAGGGCAATACAATGAAAAGCAGTTCTTC. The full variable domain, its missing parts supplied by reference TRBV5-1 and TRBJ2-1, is KAGVTQTPRYLIKTRGQQVTLSCSPISGHRSVSWYQQTPGQGLQFLFEYFSETQRNKGNFPGRFSGRQFSNSRSEMNVSTLELGDSALYLCASSLGAGQYNEKQFFGPGTRLTVL.